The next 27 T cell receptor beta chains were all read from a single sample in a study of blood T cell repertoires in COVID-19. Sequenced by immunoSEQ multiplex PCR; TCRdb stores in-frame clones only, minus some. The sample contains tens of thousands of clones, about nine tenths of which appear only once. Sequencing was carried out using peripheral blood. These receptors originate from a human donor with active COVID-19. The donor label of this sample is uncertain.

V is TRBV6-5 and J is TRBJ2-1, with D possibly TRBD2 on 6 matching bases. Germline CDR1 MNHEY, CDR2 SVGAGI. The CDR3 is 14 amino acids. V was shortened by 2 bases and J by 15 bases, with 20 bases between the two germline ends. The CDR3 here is CASSYRDFLSPLFF. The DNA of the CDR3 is TGTGCCAGCAGTTACAGGGACTTCCTTAGCCCCCTGTTCTTC.

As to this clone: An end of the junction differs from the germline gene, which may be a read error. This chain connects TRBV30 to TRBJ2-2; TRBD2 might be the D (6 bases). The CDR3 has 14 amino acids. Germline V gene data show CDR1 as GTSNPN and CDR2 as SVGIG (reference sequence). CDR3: CARRAGWGTGELFF. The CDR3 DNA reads TGTGCCCGGAGGGCAGGGTGGGGCACCGGGGAGCTGTTTTTT. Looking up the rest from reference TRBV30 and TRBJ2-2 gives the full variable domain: SQTIHQWPATLVQPVGSPLSLECTVEGTSNPNLYWYRQAAGRGLQLLFYSVGIGQISSEVPQNLSASRPQDRQFILSSKKLLLSDSGFYLCARRAGWGTGELFFGEGSRLTVL.

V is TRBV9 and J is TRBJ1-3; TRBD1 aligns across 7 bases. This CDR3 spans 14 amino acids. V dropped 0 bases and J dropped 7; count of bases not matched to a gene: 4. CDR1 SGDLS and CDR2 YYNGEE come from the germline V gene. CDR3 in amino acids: CASSVEQGSNTIYF. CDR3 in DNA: TGTGCCAGCAGCGTAGAACAGGGGTCGAACACCATATATTTT. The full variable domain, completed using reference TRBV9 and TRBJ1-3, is DSGVTQTPKHLITATGQRVTLRCSPRSGDLSVYWYQQSLDQGLQFLIQYYNGEERAKGNILERFSAQQFPDLHSELNLSSLELGDSALYFCASSVEQGSNTIYFGEGSWLTVV.

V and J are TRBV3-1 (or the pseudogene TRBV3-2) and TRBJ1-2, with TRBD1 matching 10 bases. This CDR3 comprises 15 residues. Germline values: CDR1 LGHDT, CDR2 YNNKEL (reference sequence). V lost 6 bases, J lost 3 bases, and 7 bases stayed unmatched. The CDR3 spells CASRYDRGRDYGYTF. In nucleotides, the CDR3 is TGTGCCAGCAGGTACGACAGGGGGCGCGACTATGGCTACACCTTC.

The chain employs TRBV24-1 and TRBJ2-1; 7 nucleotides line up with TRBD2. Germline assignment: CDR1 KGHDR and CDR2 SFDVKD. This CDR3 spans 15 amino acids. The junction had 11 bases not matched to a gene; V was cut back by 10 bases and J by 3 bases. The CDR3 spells CATSEETSHYNEQFF. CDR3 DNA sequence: TGTGCCACTTCCGAGGAGACTAGCCACTACAATGAGCAGTTCTTC.

Here the CDR3 DNA reads TGTGCCAGCAGCTCTACCGTTAGCACAGATACGCAGTATTTT. Translated, it gives CASSSTVSTDTQYF. The V call is TRBV11-1, the J call TRBJ2-3; D is unclear. Germline CDR1 is SGHAT and CDR2 is FQDESV (reference sequence). The CDR3 extends over 14 amino acids. The V end lost 4 bases, the J end lost 0 bases, and 8 bases lay between the germline ends.

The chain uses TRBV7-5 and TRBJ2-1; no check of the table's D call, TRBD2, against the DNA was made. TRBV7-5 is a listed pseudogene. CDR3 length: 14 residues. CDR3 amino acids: CARSFRLGSDEQFF. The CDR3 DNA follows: TGTGCCAGAAGCTTTCGACTGGGTTCAGATGAGCAGTTCTTC.

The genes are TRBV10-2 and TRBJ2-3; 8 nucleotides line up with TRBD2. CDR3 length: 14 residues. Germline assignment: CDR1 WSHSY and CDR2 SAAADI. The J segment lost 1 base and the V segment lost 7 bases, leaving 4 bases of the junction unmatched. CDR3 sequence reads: CASTPAGGTDTQYF. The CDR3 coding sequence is TGCGCCAGCACCCCAGCGGGGGGCACAGATACGCAGTATTTT.

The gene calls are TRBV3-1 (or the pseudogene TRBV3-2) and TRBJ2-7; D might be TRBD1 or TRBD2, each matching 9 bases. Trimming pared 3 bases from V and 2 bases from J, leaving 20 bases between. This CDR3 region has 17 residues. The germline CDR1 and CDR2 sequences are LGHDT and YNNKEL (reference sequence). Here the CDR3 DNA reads TGTGCCAGCAGCCAGGACAGGGGTCCTAGCGGGGCCTACGAGCAGTACTTC. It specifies CASSQDRGPSGAYEQYF.

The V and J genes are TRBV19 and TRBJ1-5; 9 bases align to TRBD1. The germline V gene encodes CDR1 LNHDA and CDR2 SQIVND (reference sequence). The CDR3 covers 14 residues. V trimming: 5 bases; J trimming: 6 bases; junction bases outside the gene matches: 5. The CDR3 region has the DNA TGTGCCAGTAGTCTCGGGACAGGGACTCAGCCCCAGCATTTT. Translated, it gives CASSLGTGTQPQHF.

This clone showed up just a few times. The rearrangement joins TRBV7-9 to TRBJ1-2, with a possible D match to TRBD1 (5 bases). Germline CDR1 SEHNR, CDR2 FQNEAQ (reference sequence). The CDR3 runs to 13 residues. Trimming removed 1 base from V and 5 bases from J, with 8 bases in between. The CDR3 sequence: CASSLERGYGYTF. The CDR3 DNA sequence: TGTGCCAGCAGCTTAGAAAGGGGTTATGGCTACACCTTC. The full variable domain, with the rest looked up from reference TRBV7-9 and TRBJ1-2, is DTGVSQNPRHKITKRGQNVTFRCDPISEHNRLYWYRQTLGQGPEFLTYFQNEAQLEKSRLLSDRFSAERPKGSFSTLEIQRTEQGDSAMYLCASSLERGYGYTFGSGTRLTVV.

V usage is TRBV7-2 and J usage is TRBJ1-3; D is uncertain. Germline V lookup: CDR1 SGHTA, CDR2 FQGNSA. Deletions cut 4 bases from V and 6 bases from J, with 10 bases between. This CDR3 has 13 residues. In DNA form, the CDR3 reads TGTGCCAGCAGCTCTGGCGGGGTAAACACCATATATTTT. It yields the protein CASSSGGVNTIYF.

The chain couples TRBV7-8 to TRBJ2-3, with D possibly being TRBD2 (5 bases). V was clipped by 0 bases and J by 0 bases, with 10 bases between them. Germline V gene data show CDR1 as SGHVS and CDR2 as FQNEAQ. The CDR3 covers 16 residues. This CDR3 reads CASSLAPSGSTDTQYF. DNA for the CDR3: TGTGCCAGCAGCTTAGCACCCAGCGGTAGCACAGATACGCAGTATTTT.

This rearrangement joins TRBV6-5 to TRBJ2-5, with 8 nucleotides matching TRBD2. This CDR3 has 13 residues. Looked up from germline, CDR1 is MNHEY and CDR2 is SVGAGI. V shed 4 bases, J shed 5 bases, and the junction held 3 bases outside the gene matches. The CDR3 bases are TGTGCCAGCAGTTGGGGACTAGTGGAGACCCAGTACTTC. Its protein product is CASSWGLVETQYF.

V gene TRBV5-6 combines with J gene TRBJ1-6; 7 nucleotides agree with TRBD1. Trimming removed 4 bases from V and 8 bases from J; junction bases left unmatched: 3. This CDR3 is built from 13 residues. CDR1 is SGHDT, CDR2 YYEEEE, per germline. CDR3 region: CASSRDSDSPLHF. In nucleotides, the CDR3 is TGTGCCAGCAGCAGGGACAGTGATTCACCCCTCCACTTT.

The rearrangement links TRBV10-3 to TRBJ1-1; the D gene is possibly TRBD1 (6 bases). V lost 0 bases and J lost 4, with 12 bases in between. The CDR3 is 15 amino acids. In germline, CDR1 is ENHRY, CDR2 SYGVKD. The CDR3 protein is CAISESAQGGTEAFF. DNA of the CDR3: TGTGCCATCAGTGAGTCGGCACAGGGCGGCACTGAAGCTTTCTTT.

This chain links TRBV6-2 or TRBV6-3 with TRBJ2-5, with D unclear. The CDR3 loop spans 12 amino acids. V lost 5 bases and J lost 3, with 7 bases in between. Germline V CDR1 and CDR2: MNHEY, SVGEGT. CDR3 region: CASSAFKETQYF. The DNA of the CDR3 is TGTGCCAGCAGTGCGTTTAAAGAGACCCAGTACTTC.

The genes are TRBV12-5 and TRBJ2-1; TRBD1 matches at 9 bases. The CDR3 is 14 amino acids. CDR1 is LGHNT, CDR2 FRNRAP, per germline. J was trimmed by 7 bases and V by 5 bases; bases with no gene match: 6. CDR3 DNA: TGTGCTAGTGGTAGAGTCGACAGGGGGAATGAGCAGTTCTTC. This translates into CASGRVDRGNEQFF.

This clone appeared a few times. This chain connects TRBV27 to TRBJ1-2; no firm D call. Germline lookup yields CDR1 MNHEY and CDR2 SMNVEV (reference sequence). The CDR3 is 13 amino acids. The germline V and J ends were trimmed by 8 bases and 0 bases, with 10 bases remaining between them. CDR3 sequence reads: CASGVSSNYGYTF. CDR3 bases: TGTGCCAGCGGAGTGAGCTCTAACTATGGCTACACCTTC.

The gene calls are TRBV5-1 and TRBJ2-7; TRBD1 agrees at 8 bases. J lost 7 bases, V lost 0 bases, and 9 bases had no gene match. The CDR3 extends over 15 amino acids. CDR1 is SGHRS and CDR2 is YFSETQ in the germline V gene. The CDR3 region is CASSLAGGSGMEQYF. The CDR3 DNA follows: TGCGCCAGCAGCTTGGCAGGGGGCAGTGGGATGGAGCAGTACTTC.

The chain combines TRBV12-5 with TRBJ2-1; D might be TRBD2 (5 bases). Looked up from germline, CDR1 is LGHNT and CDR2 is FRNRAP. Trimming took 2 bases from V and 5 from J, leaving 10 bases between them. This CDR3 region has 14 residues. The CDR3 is CASGLSGGNNEQFF. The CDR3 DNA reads TGTGCTAGTGGTTTGAGCGGCGGAAACAATGAGCAGTTCTTC.

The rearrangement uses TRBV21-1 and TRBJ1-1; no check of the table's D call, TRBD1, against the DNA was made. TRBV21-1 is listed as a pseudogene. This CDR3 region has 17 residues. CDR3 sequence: CASSSFPPGQRSTEAFF. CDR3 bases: TGTGCCAGCAGCTCATTCCCCCCGGGACAGAGGAGCACTGAAGCTTTCTTT.

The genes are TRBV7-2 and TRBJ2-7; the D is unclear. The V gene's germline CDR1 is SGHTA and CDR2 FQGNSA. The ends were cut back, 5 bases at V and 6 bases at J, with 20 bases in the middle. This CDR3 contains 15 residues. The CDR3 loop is CASSHPWAGQAEQYF. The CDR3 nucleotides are TGTGCCAGCAGCCACCCTTGGGCAGGCCAGGCCGAGCAGTACTTC.

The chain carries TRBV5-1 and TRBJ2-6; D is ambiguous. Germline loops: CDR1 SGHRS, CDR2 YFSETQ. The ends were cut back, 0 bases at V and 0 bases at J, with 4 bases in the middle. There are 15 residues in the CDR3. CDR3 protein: CASSLGHSGANVLTF. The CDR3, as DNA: TGCGCCAGCAGCTTGGGGCACTCTGGGGCCAACGTCCTGACTTTC.

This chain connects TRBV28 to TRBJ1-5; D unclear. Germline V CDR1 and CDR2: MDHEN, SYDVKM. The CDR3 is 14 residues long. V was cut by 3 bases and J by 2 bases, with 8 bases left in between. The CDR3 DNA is TGTGCCAGCAGTTTTCCGCCAGGCAATCAGCCCCAGCATTTT. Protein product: CASSFPPGNQPQHF. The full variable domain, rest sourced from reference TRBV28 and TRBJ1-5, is DVKVTQSSRYLVKRTGEKVFLECVQDMDHENMFWYRQDPGLGLRLIYFSYDVKMKEKGDIPEGYSVSREKKERFSLILESASTNQTSMYLCASSFPPGNQPQHFGDGTRLSIL.

Here the CDR3 reads CASRGNRDRVYEQYF. The CDR3 bases are TGTGCCAGCAGGGGGAACCGGGACAGGGTGTACGAGCAGTACTTC. The genes are TRBV21-1 and TRBJ2-7; the table's D call, TRBD1, was not checked against the DNA. TRBV21-1 is flagged as a pseudogene. There are 15 residues in the CDR3.

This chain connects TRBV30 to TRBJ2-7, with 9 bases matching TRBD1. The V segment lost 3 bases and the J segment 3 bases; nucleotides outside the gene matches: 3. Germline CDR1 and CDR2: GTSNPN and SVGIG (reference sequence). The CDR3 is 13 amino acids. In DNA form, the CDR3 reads TGTGCCTGGAGCGTGGGACAGGGCTACGAGCAGTACTTC. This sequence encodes CAWSVGQGYEQYF.